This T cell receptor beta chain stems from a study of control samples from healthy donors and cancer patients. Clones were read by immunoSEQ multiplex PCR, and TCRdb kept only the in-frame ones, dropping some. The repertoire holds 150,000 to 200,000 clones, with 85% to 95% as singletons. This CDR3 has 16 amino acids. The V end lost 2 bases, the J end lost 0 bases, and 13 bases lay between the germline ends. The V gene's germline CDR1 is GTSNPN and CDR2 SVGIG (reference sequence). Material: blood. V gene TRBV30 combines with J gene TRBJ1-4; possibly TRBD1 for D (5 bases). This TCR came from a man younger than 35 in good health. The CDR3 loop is CAWSTTGDATNEKLFF. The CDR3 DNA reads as TGTGCCTGGAGTACTACGGGGGATGCAACTAATGAAAAACTGTTTTTT.